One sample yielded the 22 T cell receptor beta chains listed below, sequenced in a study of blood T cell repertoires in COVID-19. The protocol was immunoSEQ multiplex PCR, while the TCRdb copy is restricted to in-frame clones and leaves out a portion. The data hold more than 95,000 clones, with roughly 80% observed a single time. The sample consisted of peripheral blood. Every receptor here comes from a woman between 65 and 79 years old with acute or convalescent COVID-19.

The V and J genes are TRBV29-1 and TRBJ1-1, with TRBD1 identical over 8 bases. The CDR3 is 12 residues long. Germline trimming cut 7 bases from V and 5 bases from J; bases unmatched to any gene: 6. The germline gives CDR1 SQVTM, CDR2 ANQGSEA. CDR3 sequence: CSGVTGGTEAFF. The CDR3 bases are TGCAGCGGTGTTACAGGGGGGACTGAAGCTTTCTTT.

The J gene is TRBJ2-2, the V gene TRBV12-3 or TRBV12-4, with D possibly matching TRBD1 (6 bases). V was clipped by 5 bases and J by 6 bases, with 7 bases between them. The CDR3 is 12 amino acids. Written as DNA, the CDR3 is TGTGCCAGCAGTAACAGGGCCGGGGAGCTGTTTTTT. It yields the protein CASSNRAGELFF.

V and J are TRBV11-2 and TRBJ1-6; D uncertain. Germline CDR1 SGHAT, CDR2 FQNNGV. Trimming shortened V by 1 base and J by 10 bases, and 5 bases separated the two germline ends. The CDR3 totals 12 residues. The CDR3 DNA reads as TGTGCCAGCAGCTTAGCACACTCACCCCTCCACTTT. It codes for CASSLAHSPLHF.

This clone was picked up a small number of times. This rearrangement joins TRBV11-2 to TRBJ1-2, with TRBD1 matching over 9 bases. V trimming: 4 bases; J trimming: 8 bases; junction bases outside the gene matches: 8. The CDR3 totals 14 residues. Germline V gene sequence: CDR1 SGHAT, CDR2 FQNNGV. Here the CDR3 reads CASSSLRDRDGYTF. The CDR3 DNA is TGTGCCAGCAGCTCCCTCCGGGACAGGGACGGCTACACCTTC.

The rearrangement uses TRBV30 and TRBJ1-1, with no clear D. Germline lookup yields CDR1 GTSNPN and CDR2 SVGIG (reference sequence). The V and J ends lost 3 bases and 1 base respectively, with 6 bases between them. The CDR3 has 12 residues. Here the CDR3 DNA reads TGTGCCTGGAGCATGAGGAACACTGAAGCTTTCTTT. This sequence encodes CAWSMRNTEAFF.

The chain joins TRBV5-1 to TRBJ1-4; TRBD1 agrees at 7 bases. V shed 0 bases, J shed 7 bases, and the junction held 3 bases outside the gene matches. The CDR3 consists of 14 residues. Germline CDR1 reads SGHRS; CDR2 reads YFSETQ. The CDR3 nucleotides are TGCGCCAGCAGCTTGGACAGGGGTAGTGAAAAACTGTTTTTT. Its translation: CASSLDRGSEKLFF.

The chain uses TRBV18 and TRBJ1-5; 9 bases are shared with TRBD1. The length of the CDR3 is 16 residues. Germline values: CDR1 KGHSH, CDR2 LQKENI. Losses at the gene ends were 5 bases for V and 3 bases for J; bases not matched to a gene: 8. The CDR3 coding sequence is TGTGCCAGCTCATCTTACCGGGACAGGGCCAATCAGCCCCAGCATTTT. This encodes CASSSYRDRANQPQHF.

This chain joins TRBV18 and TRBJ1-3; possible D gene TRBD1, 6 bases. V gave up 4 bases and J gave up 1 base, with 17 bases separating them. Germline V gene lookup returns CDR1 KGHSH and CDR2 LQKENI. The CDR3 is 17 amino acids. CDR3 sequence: CASSQRTPRGSGNTIYF. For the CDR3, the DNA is TGTGCCAGCTCACAAAGGACCCCCAGGGGTTCTGGAAACACCATATATTTT.

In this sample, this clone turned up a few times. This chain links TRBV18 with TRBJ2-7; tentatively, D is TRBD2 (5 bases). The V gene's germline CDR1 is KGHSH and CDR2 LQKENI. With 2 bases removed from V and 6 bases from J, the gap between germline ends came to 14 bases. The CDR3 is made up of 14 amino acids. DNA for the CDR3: TGTGCCAGCTCACCATTGAAGGACTCGAGCGAGCAGTACTTC. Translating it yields CASSPLKDSSEQYF. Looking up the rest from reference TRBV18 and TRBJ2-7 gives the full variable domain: NAGVMQNPRHLVRRRGQEARLRCSPMKGHSHVYWYRQLPEEGLKFMVYLQKENIIDESGMPKERFSAEFPKEGPSILRIQQVVRGDSAAYFCASSPLKDSSEQYFGPGTRLTVT.

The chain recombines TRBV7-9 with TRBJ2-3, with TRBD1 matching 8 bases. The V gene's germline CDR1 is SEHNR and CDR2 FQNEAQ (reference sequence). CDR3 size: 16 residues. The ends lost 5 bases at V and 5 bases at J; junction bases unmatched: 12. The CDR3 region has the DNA TGTGCCAGCAGCCATCGGACAGGGTGGGTAGAAGATACGCAGTATTTT. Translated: CASSHRTGWVEDTQYF.

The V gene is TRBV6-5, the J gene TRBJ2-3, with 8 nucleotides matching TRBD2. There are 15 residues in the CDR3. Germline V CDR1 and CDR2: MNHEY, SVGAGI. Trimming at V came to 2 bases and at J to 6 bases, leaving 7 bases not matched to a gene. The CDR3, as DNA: TGTGCCAGCAGTTACGGGCGGGGGGCGAGGGATACGCAGTATTTT. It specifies CASSYGRGARDTQYF.

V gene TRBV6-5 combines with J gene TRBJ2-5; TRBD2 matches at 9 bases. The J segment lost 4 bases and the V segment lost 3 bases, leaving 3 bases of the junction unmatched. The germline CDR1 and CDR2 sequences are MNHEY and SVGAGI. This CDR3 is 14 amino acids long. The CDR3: CASSYSGGGETQYF. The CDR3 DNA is TGTGCCAGCAGTTATAGCGGGGGTGGAGAGACCCAGTACTTC.

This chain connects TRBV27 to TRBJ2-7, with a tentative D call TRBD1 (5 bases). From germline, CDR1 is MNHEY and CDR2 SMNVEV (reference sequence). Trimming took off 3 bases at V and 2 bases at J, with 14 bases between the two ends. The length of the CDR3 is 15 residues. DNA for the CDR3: TGTGCCAGCAGTTTTCGAAACAGGAATCCCTACGAGCAGTACTTC. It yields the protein CASSFRNRNPYEQYF.

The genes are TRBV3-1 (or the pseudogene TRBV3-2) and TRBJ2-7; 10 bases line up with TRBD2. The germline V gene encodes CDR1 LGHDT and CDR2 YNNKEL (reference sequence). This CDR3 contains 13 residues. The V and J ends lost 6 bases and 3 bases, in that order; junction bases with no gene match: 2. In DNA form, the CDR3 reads TGTGCCAGCAGGGCTAGCGGGGGCTACGAGCAGTACTTC. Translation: CASRASGGYEQYF.

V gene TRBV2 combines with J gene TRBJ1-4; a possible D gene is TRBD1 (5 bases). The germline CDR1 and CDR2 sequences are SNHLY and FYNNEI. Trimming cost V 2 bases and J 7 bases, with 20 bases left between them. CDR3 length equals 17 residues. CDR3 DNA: TGTGCCAGCAGTGAATGGTTTGGGTCGGGGGTTAGTGAAAAACTGTTTTTT. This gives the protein CASSEWFGSGVSEKLFF.

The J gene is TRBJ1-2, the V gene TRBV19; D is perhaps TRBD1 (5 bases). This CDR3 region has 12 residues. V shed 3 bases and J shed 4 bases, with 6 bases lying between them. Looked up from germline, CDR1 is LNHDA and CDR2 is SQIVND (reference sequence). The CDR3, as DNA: TGTGCCAGTAGTATCGACAGCTATGGCTACACCTTC. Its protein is CASSIDSYGYTF.

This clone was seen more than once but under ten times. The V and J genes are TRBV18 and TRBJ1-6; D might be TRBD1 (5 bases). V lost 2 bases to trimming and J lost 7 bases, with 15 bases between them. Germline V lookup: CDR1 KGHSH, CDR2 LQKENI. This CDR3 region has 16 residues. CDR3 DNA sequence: TGTGCCAGCTCACCAATTGCGGGGGTCTCGAATTCACCCCTCCACTTT. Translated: CASSPIAGVSNSPLHF.

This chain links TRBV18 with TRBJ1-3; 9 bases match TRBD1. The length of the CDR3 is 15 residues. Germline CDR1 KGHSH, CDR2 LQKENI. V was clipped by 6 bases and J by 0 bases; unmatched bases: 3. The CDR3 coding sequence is TGTGCCAGCTCCGGGGGACAGGGCTCTGGAAACACCATATATTTT. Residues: CASSGGQGSGNTIYF.

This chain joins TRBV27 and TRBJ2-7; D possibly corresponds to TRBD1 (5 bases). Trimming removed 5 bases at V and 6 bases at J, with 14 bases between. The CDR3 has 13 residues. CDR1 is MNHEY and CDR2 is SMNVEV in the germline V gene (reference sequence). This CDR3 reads CASSITRAAEQYF. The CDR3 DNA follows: TGTGCCAGCAGTATAACCAGGGCCGCCGAGCAGTACTTC.

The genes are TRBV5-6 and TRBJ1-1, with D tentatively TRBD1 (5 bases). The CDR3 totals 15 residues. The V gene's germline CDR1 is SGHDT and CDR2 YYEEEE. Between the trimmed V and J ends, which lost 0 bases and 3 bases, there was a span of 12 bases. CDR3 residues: CASSLAGRADTEAFF. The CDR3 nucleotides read TGTGCCAGCAGCTTGGCCGGCAGGGCCGACACTGAAGCTTTCTTT.

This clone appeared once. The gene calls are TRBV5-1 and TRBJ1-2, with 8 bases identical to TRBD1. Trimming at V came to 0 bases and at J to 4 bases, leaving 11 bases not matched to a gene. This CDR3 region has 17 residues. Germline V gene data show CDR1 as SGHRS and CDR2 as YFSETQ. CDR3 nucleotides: TGCGCCAGCAGCTTGGAGGCAGGGGGCTCCTTGGGCTATGGCTACACCTTC. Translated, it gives CASSLEAGGSLGYGYTF.

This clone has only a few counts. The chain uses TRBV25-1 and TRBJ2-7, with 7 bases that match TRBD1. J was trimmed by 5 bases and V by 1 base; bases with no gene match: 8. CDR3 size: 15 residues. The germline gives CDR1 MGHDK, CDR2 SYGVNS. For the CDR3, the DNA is TGTGCCAGCAGTGAATGGGGCAGGGGGACCCACGAGCAGTACTTC. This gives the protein CASSEWGRGTHEQYF.